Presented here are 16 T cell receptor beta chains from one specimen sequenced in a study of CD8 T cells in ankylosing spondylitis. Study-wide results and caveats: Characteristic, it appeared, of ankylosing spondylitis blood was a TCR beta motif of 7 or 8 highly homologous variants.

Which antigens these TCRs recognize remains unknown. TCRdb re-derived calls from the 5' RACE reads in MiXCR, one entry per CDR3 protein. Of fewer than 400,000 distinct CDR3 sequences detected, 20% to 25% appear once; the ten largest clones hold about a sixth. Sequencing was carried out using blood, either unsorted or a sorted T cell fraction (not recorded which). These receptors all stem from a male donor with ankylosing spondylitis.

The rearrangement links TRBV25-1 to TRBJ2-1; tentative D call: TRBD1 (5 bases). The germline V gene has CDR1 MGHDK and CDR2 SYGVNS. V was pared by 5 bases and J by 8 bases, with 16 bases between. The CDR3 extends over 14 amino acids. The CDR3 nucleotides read TGTGCCAGCAGTAGCCCCCCAGGGTGGGATGAGCAGTTCTTC. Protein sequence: CASSSPPGWDEQFF. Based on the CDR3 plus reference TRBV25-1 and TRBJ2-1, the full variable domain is EADIYQTPRYLVIGTGKKITLECSQTMGHDKMYWYQQDPGMELHLIHYSYGVNSTEKGDLSSESTVSRIRTEHFPLTLESARPSHTSQYLCASSSPPGWDEQFFGPGTRLTVL.

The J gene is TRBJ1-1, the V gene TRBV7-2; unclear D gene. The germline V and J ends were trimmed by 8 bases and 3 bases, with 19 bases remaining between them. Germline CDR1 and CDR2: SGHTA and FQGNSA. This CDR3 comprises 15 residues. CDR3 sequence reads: CASRAVGRVDTEAFF. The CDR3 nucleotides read TGTGCCAGCCGGGCGGTGGGTCGGGTCGACACTGAAGCTTTCTTT.

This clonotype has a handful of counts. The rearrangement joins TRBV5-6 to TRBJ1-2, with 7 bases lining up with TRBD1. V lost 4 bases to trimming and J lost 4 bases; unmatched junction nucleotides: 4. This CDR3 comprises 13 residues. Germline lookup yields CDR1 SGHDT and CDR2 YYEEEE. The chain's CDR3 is CASSKQGIYGYTF. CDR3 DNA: TGTGCCAGCAGCAAACAGGGGATCTATGGCTACACCTTC.

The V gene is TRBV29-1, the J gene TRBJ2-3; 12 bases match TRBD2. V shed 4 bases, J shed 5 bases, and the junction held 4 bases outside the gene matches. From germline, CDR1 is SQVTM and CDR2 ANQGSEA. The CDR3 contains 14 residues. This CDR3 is CSVALAGGRDTQYF. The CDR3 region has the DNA TGCAGCGTTGCACTAGCGGGAGGAAGAGATACGCAGTATTTT.

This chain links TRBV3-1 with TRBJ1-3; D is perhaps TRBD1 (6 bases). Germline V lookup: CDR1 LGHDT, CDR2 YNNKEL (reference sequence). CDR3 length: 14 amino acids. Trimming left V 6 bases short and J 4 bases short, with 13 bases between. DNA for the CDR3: TGTGCCAGCAGAACAGGGCTAAACGGAAACACCATATATTTT. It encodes CASRTGLNGNTIYF.

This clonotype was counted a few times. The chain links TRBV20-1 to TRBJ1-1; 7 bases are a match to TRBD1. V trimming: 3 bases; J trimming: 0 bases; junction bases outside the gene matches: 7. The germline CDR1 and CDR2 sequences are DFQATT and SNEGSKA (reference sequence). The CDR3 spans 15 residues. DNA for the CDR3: TGCAGTGCTAGCCCAGGGGGAAGGATGAACACTGAAGCTTTCTTT. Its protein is CSASPGGRMNTEAFF.

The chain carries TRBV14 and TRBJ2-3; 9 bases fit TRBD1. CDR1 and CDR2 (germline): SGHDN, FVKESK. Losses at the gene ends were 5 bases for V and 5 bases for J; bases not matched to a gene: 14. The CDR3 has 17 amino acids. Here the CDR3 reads CASSTRDREFAGDTQYF. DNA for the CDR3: TGTGCCAGCAGCACCCGGGACAGGGAATTTGCAGGAGATACGCAGTATTTT.

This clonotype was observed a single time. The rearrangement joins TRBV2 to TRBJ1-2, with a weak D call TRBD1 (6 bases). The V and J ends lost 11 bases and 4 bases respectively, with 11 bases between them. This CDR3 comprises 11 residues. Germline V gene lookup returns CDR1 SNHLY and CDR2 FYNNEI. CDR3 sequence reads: CAGQSSYGYTF. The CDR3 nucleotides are TGTGCCGGACAGAGTTCCTATGGCTACACCTTC.

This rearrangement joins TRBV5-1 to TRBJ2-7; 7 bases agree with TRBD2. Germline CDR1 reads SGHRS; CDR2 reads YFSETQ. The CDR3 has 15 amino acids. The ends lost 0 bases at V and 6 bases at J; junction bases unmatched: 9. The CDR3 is CASSLGRGGIAEQYF. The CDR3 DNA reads TGCGCCAGCAGCTTGGGACGCGGGGGTATTGCCGAGCAGTACTTC.

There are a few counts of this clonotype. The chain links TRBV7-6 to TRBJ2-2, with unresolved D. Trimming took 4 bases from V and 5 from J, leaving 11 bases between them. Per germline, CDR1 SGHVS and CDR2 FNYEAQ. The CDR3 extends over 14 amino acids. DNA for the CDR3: TGTGCCAGCAGCTGGGCACATAGTACCGGGGAGCTGTTTTTT. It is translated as CASSWAHSTGELFF.

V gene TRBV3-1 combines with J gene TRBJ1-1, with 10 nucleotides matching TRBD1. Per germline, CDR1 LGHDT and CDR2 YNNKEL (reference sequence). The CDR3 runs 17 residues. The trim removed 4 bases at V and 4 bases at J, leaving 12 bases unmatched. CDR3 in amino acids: CASSPDRGLGASTEAFF. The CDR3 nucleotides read TGTGCCAGCAGCCCCGACAGGGGGCTTGGAGCGAGCACTGAAGCTTTCTTT.

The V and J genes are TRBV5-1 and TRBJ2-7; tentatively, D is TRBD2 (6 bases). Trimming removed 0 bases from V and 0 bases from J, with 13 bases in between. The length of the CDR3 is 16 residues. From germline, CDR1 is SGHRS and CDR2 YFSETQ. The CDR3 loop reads CASSLGTGSYSYEQYF. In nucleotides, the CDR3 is TGCGCCAGCAGCTTGGGGACCGGGAGCTACTCCTACGAGCAGTACTTC.

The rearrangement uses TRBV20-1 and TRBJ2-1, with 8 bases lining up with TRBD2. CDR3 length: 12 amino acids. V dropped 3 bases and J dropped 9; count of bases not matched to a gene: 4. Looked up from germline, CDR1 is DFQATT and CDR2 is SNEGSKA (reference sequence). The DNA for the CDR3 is TGCAGTGCTAGCAGGACTAGCAGTGAGCAGTTCTTC. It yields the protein CSASRTSSEQFF.

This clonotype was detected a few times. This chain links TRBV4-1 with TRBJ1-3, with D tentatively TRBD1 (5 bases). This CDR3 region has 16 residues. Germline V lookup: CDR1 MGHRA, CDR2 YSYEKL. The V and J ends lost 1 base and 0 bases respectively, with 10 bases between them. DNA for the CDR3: TGCGCCAGCAGCCAAGTTGGGGGGGGCTCTGGAAACACCATATATTTT. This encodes CASSQVGGGSGNTIYF.

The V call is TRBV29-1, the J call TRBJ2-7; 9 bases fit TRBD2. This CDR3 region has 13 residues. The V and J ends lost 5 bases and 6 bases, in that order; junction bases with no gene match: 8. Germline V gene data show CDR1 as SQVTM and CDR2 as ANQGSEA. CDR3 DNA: TGCAGCGTTAAGTCCCTAGCGGGAAGCGAGCAGTACTTC. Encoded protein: CSVKSLAGSEQYF.

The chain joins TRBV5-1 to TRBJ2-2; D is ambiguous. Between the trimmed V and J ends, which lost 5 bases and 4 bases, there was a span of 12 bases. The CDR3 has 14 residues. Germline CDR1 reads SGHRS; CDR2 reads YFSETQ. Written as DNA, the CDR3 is TGCGCCAGCAGGGACGGACGAGGCACCGGGGAGCTGTTTTTT. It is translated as CASRDGRGTGELFF.